This entry is about one T cell receptor (beta chain). The sample belongs to a study of blood T cell repertoires in COVID-19. About the research overall: Sources were T cells, B-cell-depleted T cells, or PBMCs; the material itself was cDNA or gDNA.

Authors' processing steps: Estimates of nucleated cell counts were drawn from the amplification of reference gene primers. The protocol was immunoSEQ multiplex PCR, while the TCRdb copy is restricted to in-frame clones and leaves out a portion. Clone size and the V and J calls come from that table; the DNA yielded D and trimming. The table includes some 250,000 clones, 75% to 90% detected once. The sample comprised PBMCs or T cells enriched from blood (not recorded which). The receptor was derived from a woman in her 40s with acute COVID-19.

The CDR3 sequence is CASSQDSGAEMAYEQYF. In DNA form, the CDR3 reads TGCGCCAGCAGCCAAGATAGTGGTGCCGAGATGGCCTACGAGCAGTACTTC. V usage is TRBV4-1 and J usage is TRBJ2-7; D is undetermined. This CDR3 contains 17 residues. Germline CDR1 reads MGHRA; CDR2 reads YSYEKL. V lost 0 bases and J 2 bases, leaving 17 bases between the germline ends.